These 20 T cell receptor beta chains came from one sample sequenced in a study of blood T cell repertoires in COVID-19. Here immunoSEQ multiplex PCR was the method, and the copy in TCRdb shows in-frame clones only, minus some. This table holds 55,000 to 75,000 clones, around 80% found once. Sequencing used peripheral blood. These receptors originate from a man aged 80 or over with acute or convalescent COVID-19.

This chain links TRBV2 with TRBJ2-7; D possibly corresponds to TRBD2 (5 bases). Germline V gives CDR1 SNHLY, CDR2 FYNNEI. CDR3 length equals 17 residues. Trimming removed 7 bases from V and 1 base from J, with 23 bases in between. The DNA for the CDR3 is TGTGCCAGCACTCTTCGGAGGAATGGGTGGGGATCCTACGAGCAGTACTTC. The encoded protein is CASTLRRNGWGSYEQYF.

V gene TRBV5-4 combines with J gene TRBJ2-7; no definite D call. This CDR3 is 12 amino acids long. Germline CDR1 SGHNT, CDR2 YYREEE (reference sequence). The ends were cut back, 4 bases at V and 6 bases at J, with 11 bases in the middle. The DNA for the CDR3 is TGTGCCAGCAGCCCGACTCCTAGCGAGCAGTACTTC. As protein: CASSPTPSEQYF.

V is TRBV19 and J is TRBJ1-2; no definite D call. The CDR3 has 13 residues. Trimming pared 1 base from V and 4 bases from J, leaving 7 bases between. Germline lookup yields CDR1 LNHDA and CDR2 SQIVND (reference sequence). CDR3 amino acids: CASSIGAGYGYTF. The CDR3, as DNA: TGTGCCAGTAGTATAGGTGCGGGCTATGGCTACACCTTC. Full variable domain (outside the CDR3, taken from reference TRBV19 and TRBJ1-2): DGGITQSPKYLFRKEGQNVTLSCEQNLNHDAMYWYRQDPGQGLRLIYYSQIVNDFQKGDIAEGYSVSREKKESFPLTVTSAQKNPTAFYLCASSIGAGYGYTFGSGTRLTVV.

This clone was recorded many times. J is TRBJ1-5 and V is TRBV6-5, with D perhaps matching TRBD1 (6 bases). Germline assignment: CDR1 MNHEY and CDR2 SVGAGI. V was trimmed by 8 bases and J by 8 bases, leaving 16 bases between them. This CDR3 comprises 13 residues. The CDR3 reads CASHATGYEPQHF. CDR3 nucleotide sequence: TGTGCCAGCCACGCGACAGGCTATGAGCCCCAGCATTTT.

This clone was counted many times. The chain uses TRBV7-6 and TRBJ2-3, with 8 bases that match TRBD2. Germline CDR1 is SGHVS and CDR2 is FNYEAQ. The trim removed 6 bases at V and 6 bases at J, leaving 11 bases unmatched. The length of the CDR3 is 15 residues. In nucleotides, the CDR3 is TGTGCCAGCAGTCAACCGGGATCGGGAGGGGATACGCAGTATTTT. It yields the protein CASSQPGSGGDTQYF.

The V and J genes are TRBV21-1 and TRBJ2-2; TRBD1, the table's D call, was not compared with the DNA. TRBV21-1 is deemed a pseudogene. This CDR3 comprises 15 residues. In DNA form, the CDR3 reads TGTGCCAGCAGCAACGGCAGGGAGAACACCGGGGAGCTGTTTTTT. Its protein is CASSNGRENTGELFF.

This sequence joins TRBV6-5 and TRBJ1-1; D is undetermined. The V end was cut by 1 base, the J end by 0 bases, with 12 bases between. Germline V CDR1 and CDR2: MNHEY, SVGAGI. CDR3 length equals 16 residues. CDR3 protein: CASSYLWGGLNTEAFF. CDR3 coding DNA: TGTGCCAGCAGTTACTTGTGGGGAGGTCTGAACACTGAAGCTTTCTTT.

The chain links TRBV7-8 to TRBJ2-6, with D possibly matching TRBD1 (5 bases). CDR1 is SGHVS, CDR2 FQNEAQ, per germline. Trimming cost V 1 base and J 1 base, with 11 bases left between them. The CDR3 spans 17 residues. The CDR3 DNA reads as TGTGCCAGCAGCTTAGGGGGCAGGGCATCTGGGGCCAACGTCCTGACTTTC. Residues: CASSLGGRASGANVLTF.

V usage is TRBV18 and J usage is TRBJ1-6; D is perhaps TRBD1 (6 bases). The CDR3 spans 16 residues. Trimming removed 3 bases from V and 9 bases from J, with 18 bases in between. CDR1 and CDR2 from the germline V gene are KGHSH and LQKENI. CDR3 sequence reads: CASSPRTMDSRSPLHF. CDR3 nucleotide sequence: TGTGCCAGCTCACCTCGCACCATGGACAGCCGTTCACCCCTCCACTTT.

Comment on this clone: One end of the junction varies from germline; a read error may be responsible. V usage is TRBV7-7 and J usage is TRBJ2-5, with D perhaps TRBD2 (5 bases). The CDR3 spans 14 residues. Per germline, CDR1 SSHAT and CDR2 FNYEAQ (reference sequence). This chain's CDR3 is CASSLNFGGETQYF. CDR3 nucleotides: TGTGCTAGCAGCTTAAATTTCGGCGGGGAGACCCAGTACTTC.

The chain couples TRBV5-6 to TRBJ2-2; 8 bases match TRBD1. The junction had 14 bases not matched to a gene; V was cut back by 7 bases and J by 9 bases. CDR1 and CDR2 from the germline V gene are SGHDT and YYEEEE. The CDR3 totals 15 residues. CDR3 sequence: CASGIGQGGWRELFF. CDR3 DNA sequence: TGTGCCAGCGGAATCGGACAGGGTGGATGGAGGGAGCTGTTTTTT.

V is TRBV2 and J is TRBJ1-2; weak D call: TRBD1 (6 bases). V was clipped by 10 bases and J by 4 bases, with 13 bases between them. The CDR3 covers 12 residues. Germline values: CDR1 SNHLY, CDR2 FYNNEI. The CDR3 here is CATRDRFYGYTF. In DNA form, the CDR3 reads TGTGCCACCCGAGACAGGTTCTATGGCTACACCTTC.

The J gene is TRBJ2-3, the V gene TRBV5-5, with D possibly being TRBD1 (7 bases). The germline gives CDR1 SGHKS, CDR2 YYEKEE (reference sequence). The CDR3 spans 16 residues. The V end was cut by 0 bases, the J end by 2 bases, with 13 bases between. The CDR3 region is CASSLGRGQTTDTQYF. Written as DNA, the CDR3 is TGTGCCAGCAGCTTGGGGAGGGGGCAAACCACAGATACGCAGTATTTT.

This chain joins TRBV5-1 and TRBJ2-7, with 9 nucleotides matching TRBD1. This CDR3 region has 20 residues. Unmatched junction bases numbered 25, after V lost 4 bases and J lost 5 bases. Per the germline V gene, CDR1 is SGHRS and CDR2 is YFSETQ. CDR3 DNA: TGCGCCAGCAGCCCAGACAGGGGGTCCTCCGAGCGGCGGAGGTGGGACGAGCAGTACTTC. Translated, it gives CASSPDRGSSERRRWDEQYF.

The chain carries TRBV7-9 and TRBJ2-7; D is uncertain. V was trimmed by 5 bases and J by 2 bases, leaving 13 bases between them. Germline V gene lookup returns CDR1 SEHNR and CDR2 FQNEAQ (reference sequence). The CDR3 runs 14 residues. CDR3 sequence: CASSTLQPPYEQYF. CDR3 sequence (DNA): TGTGCCAGCAGCACCCTACAGCCACCCTACGAGCAGTACTTC.

The chain employs TRBV24-1 and TRBJ1-4; D gene uncertain. The V and J ends lost 3 bases and 10 bases respectively, with 11 bases between them. This CDR3 region has 13 residues. Germline values: CDR1 KGHDR, CDR2 SFDVKD. The CDR3 spells CATSDPVEGKLFF. The DNA for the CDR3 is TGTGCCACCAGTGATCCGGTGGAGGGAAAACTGTTTTTT.

The chain employs TRBV11-1 and TRBJ2-7; D perhaps matches TRBD1 (6 bases). The V gene's germline CDR1 is SGHAT and CDR2 FQDESV (reference sequence). CDR3 length: 14 amino acids. The V and J ends lost 1 base and 6 bases respectively, with 13 bases between them. The CDR3 nucleotides read TGTGCCAGCAGCTTAGGTAGGGGGAAATTCGAGCAGTACTTC. Amino acid sequence: CASSLGRGKFEQYF.

The V gene is TRBV18, the J gene TRBJ2-1; 12 bases are shared with TRBD2. Germline V gene data show CDR1 as KGHSH and CDR2 as LQKENI. V dropped 5 bases and J dropped 7; count of bases not matched to a gene: 6. The CDR3 covers 15 residues. CDR3 protein: CASSSGLAGGNEQFF. The CDR3 nucleotides read TGTGCCAGCTCATCGGGACTAGCGGGTGGAAATGAGCAGTTCTTC.

This chain joins TRBV7-3 and TRBJ2-5; 8 bases are a match to TRBD2. Germline V CDR1 and CDR2: SGHTA, FQGTGA. V shed 7 bases and J 1 base; nucleotides not matched to a gene: 5. CDR3 length: 14 residues. CDR3 sequence reads: CASTKRETQETQYF. The CDR3 DNA reads as TGTGCCAGCACGAAGCGGGAGACCCAAGAGACCCAGTACTTC.

V gene TRBV5-1 combines with J gene TRBJ1-2; D gene unclear. Germline CDR1 and CDR2: SGHRS and YFSETQ. CDR3 length: 14 residues. The V gene lost 0 bases and the J gene lost 8 bases, with 14 bases spanning the gap. The CDR3 region has the DNA TGCGCCAGCAGCTTGGTCGGGGAAGGGCGAGGCTACACCTTC. It translates to CASSLVGEGRGYTF.